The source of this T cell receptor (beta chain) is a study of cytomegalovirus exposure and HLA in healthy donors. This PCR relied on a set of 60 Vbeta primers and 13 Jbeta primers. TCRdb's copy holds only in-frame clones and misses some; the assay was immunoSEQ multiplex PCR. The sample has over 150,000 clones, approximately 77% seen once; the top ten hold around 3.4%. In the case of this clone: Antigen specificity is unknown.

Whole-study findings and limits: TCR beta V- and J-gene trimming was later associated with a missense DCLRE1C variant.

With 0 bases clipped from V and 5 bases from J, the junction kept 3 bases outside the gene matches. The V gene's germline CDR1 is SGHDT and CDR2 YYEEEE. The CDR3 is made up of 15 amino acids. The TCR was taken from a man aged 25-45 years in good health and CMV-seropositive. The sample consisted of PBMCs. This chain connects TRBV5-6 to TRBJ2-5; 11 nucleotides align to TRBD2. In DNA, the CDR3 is TGTGCCAGCAGCTTGGCGACTAGCGGGACCGAGACCCAGTACTTC. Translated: CASSLATSGTETQYF.